This TCR beta chain was sequenced during a study of cytomegalovirus exposure and HLA in healthy donors. With 60 Vbeta and 13 Jbeta primers, the PCR was carried out. The data were produced by immunoSEQ multiplex PCR, yet TCRdb's version contains in-frame clones alone and is incomplete. The sample holds some 150,000 clones; around 60% are singletons and the top ten take roughly 7%. In regard to this clone: The antigen is unknown. An end of the junction does not agree with germline; a read error may underlie this.

The V gene's germline CDR1 is SEHNR and CDR2 FQNEAQ (reference sequence). The CDR3 runs 14 residues. Study conclusions and caveats: TCR beta V segments were, for the most part, productive about 87% or about 30% of the time in an earlier analysis.

The rearrangement uses TRBV7-9 and TRBJ1-1, with a possible D match to TRBD1 (6 bases). The TCR originated in a woman aged 60-70 years in good health and CMV-seropositive. The sequencing sample was made of PBMCs. The CDR3 coding sequence is TGTGTCAGCAGCCAATTAACAGGGTCCACTGAAGCTTTCTTT. Its protein is CVSSQLTGSTEAFF.